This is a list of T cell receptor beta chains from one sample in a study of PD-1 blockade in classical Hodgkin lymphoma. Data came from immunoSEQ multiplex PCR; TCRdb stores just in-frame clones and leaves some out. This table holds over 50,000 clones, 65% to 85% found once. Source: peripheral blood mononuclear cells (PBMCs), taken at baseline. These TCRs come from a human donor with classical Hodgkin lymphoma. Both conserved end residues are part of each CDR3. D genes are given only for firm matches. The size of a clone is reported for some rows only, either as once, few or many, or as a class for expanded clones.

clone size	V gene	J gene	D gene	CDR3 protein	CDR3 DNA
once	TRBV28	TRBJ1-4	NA	CASTSGFFDEKLFF	TGTGCCAGCACCTCAGGGTTCTTCGATGAAAAACTGTTTTTT
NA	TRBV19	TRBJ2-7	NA	CASSINEGVYEQYF	TGTGCCAGTAGTATTAATGAGGGGGTTTACGAGCAGTACTTC
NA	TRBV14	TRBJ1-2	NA	CASAPGGAPDNYGYTF	TGTGCCAGCGCCCCAGGAGGGGCCCCGGATAACTATGGCTACACCTTC
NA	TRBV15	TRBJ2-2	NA	CATSRGHSGGELFF	TGTGCCACCAGCAGGGGCCACAGTGGCGGGGAGCTGTTTTTT
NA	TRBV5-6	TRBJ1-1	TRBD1	CASSLEADRVLNTEAFF	TGTGCCAGCAGCTTGGAGGCGGACAGGGTGTTGAACACTGAAGCTTTCTTT
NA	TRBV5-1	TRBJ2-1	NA	CASTALGLHEQFF	TGCGCCAGCACCGCGTTAGGTTTGCATGAGCAGTTCTTC
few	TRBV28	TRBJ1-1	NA	CASSFLKARVNTEAFF	TGTGCCAGCAGTTTTTTAAAGGCCAGGGTGAACACTGAAGCTTTCTTT
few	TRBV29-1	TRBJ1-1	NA	CSVNGGVGRGNTEAFF	TGCAGCGTGAACGGCGGGGTCGGGAGGGGGAACACTGAAGCTTTCTTT
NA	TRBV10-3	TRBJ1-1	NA	CAIRTHLHEQAEAFF	TGTGCCATCAGGACGCATCTCCATGAACAGGCTGAAGCTTTCTTT
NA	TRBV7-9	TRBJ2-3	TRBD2	CASSPLGPGLAGQADTQYF	TGTGCCAGCAGCCCCTTAGGGCCGGGACTAGCGGGGCAAGCGGATACGCAGTATTTT
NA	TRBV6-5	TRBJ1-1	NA	CASGRTRNTEAFF	TGTGCCAGCGGCAGAACCCGGAACACTGAAGCTTTCTTT
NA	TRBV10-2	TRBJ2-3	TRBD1	CATHGQGADTQYF	TGCGCCACCCATGGACAGGGAGCAGATACGCAGTATTTT
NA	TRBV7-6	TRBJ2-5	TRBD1	CASSWTGGQETQYF	TGTGCCAGCAGCTGGACAGGGGGCCAAGAGACCCAGTACTTC
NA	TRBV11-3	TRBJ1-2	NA	CASSLRGGYGYTF	TGTGCCAGCAGCTTAAGGGGCGGCTATGGCTACACCTTC
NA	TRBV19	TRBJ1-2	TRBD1	CASLKTGVAYGYTF	TGTGCCAGTTTGAAAACAGGGGTTGCCTATGGCTACACCTTC
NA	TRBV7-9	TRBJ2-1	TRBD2	CASSLRASGSYNEQFF	TGTGCCAGCAGCTTAAGGGCTAGCGGATCCTACAATGAGCAGTTCTTC
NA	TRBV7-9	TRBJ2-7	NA	CASSSQKDPRRDEQYF	TGTGCCAGCAGCAGCCAAAAGGACCCCCGGAGGGACGAGCAGTACTTC
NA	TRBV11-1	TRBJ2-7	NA	CASSYTGTYEQYF	TGTGCCAGCAGCTATACAGGGACCTACGAGCAGTACTTC
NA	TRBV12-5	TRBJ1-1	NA	CASGLVRGSKAEAFF	TGTGCTAGTGGTTTGGTACGGGGCAGCAAGGCTGAAGCTTTCTTT
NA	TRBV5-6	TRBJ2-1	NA	CASSSIWSYNEQFF	TGTGCCAGCAGCTCTATTTGGTCCTACAATGAGCAGTTCTTC
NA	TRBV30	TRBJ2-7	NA	CAWSELYEQYF	TGTGCCTGGAGTGAGCTCTACGAGCAGTACTTC
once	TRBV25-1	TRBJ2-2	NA	CASRPSGLGGELFF	TGTGCCAGCAGGCCTTCAGGGTTGGGCGGGGAGCTGTTTTTT
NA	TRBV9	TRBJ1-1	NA	CASSLAGGTNTEAFF	TGTGCCAGCAGCTTAGCGGGGGGGACGAACACTGAAGCTTTCTTT
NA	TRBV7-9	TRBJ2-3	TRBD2	CASSLNSGSVADTQYF	TGTGCCAGCAGCTTAAATAGCGGGAGTGTTGCAGATACGCAGTATTTT
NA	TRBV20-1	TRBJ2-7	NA	CSARESSEQYF	TGCAGTGCTAGAGAGTCAAGCGAGCAGTACTTC
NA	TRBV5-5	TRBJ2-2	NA	CASSLFRDRNTGELFF	TGTGCCAGCAGCTTGTTCCGGGACCGGAACACCGGGGAGCTGTTTTTT
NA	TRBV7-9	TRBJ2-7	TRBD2	CASSLDRTSGSSSEQYF	TGTGCCAGCAGCTTAGACCGGACTAGCGGGAGTAGTAGCGAGCAGTACTTC
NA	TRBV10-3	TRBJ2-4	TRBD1	CAISTETGNKNIQYF	TGTGCCATCAGTACGGAGACAGGGAACAAAAACATTCAGTACTTC
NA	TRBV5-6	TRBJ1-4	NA	CASSFVRVGPEKLFF	TGTGCCAGCAGCTTTGTGAGGGTTGGCCCTGAAAAACTGTTTTTT
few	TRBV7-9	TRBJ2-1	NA	CASGQFFSYNEQFF	TGTGCCAGCGGACAGTTTTTCTCCTACAATGAGCAGTTCTTC
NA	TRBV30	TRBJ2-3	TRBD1	CAWFRDRALSDTQYF	TGTGCCTGGTTCCGGGACAGGGCTTTGTCAGATACGCAGTATTTT
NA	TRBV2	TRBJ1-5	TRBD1	CASRAQGGNNQPQHF	TGTGCCAGCAGAGCTCAGGGGGGGAACAATCAGCCCCAGCATTTT
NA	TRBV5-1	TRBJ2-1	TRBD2	CASSSASGANEQFF	TGCGCCAGCAGCTCTGCCAGCGGGGCCAATGAGCAGTTCTTC
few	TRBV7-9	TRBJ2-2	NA	CASSLAGRGELFF	TGTGCCAGCAGCTTAGCGGGGAGGGGGGAGCTGTTTTTT
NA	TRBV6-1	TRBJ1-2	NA	CAGQEANYGYTF	TGTGCCGGGCAGGAGGCGAACTATGGCTACACCTTC
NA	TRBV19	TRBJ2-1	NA	CASSTAGGNYNEQFF	TGTGCCAGTAGTACGGCGGGCGGGAACTACAATGAGCAGTTCTTC
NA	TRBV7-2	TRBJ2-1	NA	CASSLGLGPFYEQFF	TGTGCCAGCAGCTTAGGACTAGGCCCTTTCTATGAGCAGTTCTTC